This TCR beta chain emerged from a study of blood T cell repertoires in COVID-19. Study at large: Sites in the United States, Italy and Spain provided acute and convalescent COVID-19 samples.

Participants were aged about 18 to 90 years, lived in over 20 US areas, and enrolled virtually. Assignments of participants to cohorts depended upon their own reported clinical history. TCRdb keeps only in-frame clones here, not all; method: immunoSEQ multiplex PCR. The data hold roughly 130,000 clones, with roughly 86% observed a single time. The germline CDR1 and CDR2 sequences are SGDLS and YYNGEE. Trimming took 1 base from V and 1 from J; bases not matched to a gene: 7. CDR3 length: 17 amino acids. Material for sequencing was PBMCs or T cells enriched from blood (not recorded which). The chain employs TRBV9 and TRBJ2-3; 9 bases fit TRBD2. This TCR came from a woman between 50 and 59 years old with acute COVID-19. CDR3 sequence reads: CASSVNVAGAGTDTQYF. CDR3 coding DNA: TGTGCCAGCAGCGTAAATGTAGCGGGAGCGGGCACAGATACGCAGTATTTT.